This TCR beta chain was captured in a study of blood T cells in healthy people across ages. The CDR3 has 13 residues. In germline, CDR1 is SGHTA, CDR2 FQGNSA. Trimming stripped 6 bases from V and 6 bases from J, with 14 bases between. The second PCR ran roughly 6 to 12 cycles with a sample-barcoded 5' primer and J-beta primers. TCRdb re-called the 5' RACE reads through MiXCR, storing one row per CDR3 protein. This table holds 800,000 or so distinct CDR3 sequences, around 25% found once. Study findings and constraints: It was found that TCR beta diversity correlated strongly with the percentage of naive T cells.

On this clonotype itself: Its target is not known.

Each sample yielded at least 6 micrograms of PBMC total RNA. The sample was also linked to a second study, of T cells of mothers and their children. From that report: Added by the second PCR's M1S primer were sample barcodes and 2-4 random nucleotides.

The V gene is TRBV7-2, the J gene TRBJ1-2; D is unresolved. This sequence was found in a boy younger than 18 in good health. The specimen sequenced was blood. The CDR3 loop is CASRLSPFNGYTF. The DNA of the CDR3 is TGTGCCAGCAGACTCAGCCCATTCAATGGCTACACCTTC.